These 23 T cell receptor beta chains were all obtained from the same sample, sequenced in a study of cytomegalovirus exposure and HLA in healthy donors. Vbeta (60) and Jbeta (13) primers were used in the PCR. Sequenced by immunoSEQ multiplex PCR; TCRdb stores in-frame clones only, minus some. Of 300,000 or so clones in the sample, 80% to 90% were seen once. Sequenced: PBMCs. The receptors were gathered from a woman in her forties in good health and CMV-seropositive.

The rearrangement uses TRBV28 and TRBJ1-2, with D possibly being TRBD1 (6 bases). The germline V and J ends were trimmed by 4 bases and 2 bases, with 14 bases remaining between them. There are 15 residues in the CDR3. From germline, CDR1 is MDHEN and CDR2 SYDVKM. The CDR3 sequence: CASSSPQGKNYGYTF. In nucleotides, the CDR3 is TGTGCCAGCAGTTCCCCCCAGGGGAAGAACTATGGCTACACCTTC.

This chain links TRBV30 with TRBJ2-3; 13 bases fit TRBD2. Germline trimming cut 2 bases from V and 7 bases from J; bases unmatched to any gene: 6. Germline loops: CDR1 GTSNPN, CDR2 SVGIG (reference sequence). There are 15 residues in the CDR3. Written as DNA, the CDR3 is TGTGCCTGGAGTATCGGGACTAGCGGGGCTCATACGCAGTATTTT. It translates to CAWSIGTSGAHTQYF.

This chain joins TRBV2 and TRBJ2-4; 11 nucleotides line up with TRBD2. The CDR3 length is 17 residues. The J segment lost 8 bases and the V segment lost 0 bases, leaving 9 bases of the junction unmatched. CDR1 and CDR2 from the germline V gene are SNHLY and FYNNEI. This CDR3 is CASSEAATSGRRYIQYF. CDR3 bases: TGTGCCAGCAGTGAAGCGGCAACTAGCGGGAGACGGTACATTCAGTACTTC.

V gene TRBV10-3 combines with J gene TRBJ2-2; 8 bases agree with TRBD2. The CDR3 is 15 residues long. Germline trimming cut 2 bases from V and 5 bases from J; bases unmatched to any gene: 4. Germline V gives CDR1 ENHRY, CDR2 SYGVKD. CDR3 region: CAISEGTSETGELFF. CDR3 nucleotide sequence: TGTGCCATCAGTGAGGGGACTAGTGAAACCGGGGAGCTGTTTTTT.

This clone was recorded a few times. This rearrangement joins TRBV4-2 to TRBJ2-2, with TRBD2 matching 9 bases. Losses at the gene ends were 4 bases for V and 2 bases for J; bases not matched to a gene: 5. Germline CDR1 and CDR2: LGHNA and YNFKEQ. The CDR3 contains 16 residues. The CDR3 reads CASSLGLAGNTGELFF. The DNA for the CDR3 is TGTGCCAGCAGCCTGGGGCTAGCGGGAAACACCGGGGAGCTGTTTTTT.

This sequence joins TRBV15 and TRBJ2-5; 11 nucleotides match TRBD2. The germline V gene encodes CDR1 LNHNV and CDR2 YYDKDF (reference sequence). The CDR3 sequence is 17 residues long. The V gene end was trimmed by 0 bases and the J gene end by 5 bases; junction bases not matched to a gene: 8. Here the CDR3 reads CATSRDKVSSGRETQYF. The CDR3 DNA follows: TGTGCCACCAGCAGAGATAAAGTGTCTAGCGGGAGGGAGACCCAGTACTTC.

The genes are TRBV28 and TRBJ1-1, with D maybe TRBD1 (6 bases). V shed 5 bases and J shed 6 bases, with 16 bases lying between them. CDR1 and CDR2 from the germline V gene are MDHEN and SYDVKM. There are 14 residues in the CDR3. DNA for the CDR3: TGTGCCAGCAGTCGTACAGGGTTTGGCGCTGAAGCTTTCTTT. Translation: CASSRTGFGAEAFF.

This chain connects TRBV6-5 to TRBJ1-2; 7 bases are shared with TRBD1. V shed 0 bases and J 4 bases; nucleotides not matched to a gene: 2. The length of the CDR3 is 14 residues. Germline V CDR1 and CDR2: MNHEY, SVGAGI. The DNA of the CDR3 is TGTGCCAGCAGTTACTCGGGGACAGTCTATGGCTACACCTTC. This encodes CASSYSGTVYGYTF.

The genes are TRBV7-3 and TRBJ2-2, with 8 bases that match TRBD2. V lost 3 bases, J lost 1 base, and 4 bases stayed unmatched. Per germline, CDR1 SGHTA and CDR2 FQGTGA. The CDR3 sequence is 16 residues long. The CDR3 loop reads CASSLRAGGNTGELFF. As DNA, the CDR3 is TGTGCCAGCAGCTTGCGGGCGGGAGGGAACACCGGGGAGCTGTTTTTT. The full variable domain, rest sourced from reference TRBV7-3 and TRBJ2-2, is GAGVSQTPSNKVTEKGKYVELRCDPISGHTALYWYRQSLGQGPEFLIYFQGTGAADDSGLPNDRFFAVRPEGSVSTLKIQRTERGDSAVYLCASSLRAGGNTGELFFGEGSRLTVL.

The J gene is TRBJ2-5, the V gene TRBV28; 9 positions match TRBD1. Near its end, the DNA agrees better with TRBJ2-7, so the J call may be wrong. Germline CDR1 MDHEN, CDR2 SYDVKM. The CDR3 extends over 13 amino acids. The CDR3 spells CATLGTGRYEQYF. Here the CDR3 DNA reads TGTGCCACCCTGGGGACAGGGAGGTACGAGCAGTACTTC.

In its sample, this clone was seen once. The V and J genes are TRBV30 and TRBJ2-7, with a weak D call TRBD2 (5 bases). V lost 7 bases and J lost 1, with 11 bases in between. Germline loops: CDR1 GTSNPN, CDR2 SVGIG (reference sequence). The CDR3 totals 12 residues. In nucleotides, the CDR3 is TGTGCCTCCGAGCGGAAATCCTACGAGCAGTACTTC. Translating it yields CASERKSYEQYF.

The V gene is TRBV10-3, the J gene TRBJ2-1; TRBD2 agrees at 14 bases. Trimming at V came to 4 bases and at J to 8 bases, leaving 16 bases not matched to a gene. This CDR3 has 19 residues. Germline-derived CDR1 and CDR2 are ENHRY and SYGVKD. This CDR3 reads CAISGWGRLAGGPRDEQFF. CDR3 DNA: TGTGCCATCAGTGGGTGGGGACGACTAGCGGGAGGGCCTAGGGATGAGCAGTTCTTC.

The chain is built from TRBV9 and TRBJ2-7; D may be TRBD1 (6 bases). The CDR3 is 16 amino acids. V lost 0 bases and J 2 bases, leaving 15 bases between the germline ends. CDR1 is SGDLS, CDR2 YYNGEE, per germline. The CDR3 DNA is TGTGCCAGCAGCGTAGGAACTAACAGGGACCCCTACGAGCAGTACTTC. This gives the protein CASSVGTNRDPYEQYF.

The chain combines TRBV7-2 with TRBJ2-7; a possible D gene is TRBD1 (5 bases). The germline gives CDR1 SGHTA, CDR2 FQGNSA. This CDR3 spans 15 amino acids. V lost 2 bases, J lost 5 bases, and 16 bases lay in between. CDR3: CASSLIGQPSHEQYF. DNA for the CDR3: TGTGCCAGCAGCTTAATCGGACAACCAAGCCACGAGCAGTACTTC. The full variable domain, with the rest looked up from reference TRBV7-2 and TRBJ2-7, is GAGVSQSPSNKVTEKGKDVELRCDPISGHTALYWYRQSLGQGLEFLIYFQGNSAPDKSGLPSDRFSAERTGGSVSTLTIQRTQQEDSAVYLCASSLIGQPSHEQYFGPGTRLTVT.

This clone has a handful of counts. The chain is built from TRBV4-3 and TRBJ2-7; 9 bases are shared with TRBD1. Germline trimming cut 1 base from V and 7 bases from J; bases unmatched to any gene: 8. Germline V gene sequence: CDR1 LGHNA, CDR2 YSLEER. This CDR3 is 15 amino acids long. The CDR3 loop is CASSQVGGTGREQYF. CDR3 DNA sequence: TGCGCCAGCAGCCAAGTTGGTGGGACAGGGCGGGAGCAGTACTTC.

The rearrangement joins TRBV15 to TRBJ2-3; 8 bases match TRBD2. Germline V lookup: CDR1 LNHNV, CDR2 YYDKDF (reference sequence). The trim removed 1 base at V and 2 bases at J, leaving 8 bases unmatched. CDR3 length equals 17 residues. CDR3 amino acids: CATSRGNSGMNTDTQYF. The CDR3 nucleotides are TGTGCCACCAGCAGAGGTAATAGCGGGATGAACACAGATACGCAGTATTTT.

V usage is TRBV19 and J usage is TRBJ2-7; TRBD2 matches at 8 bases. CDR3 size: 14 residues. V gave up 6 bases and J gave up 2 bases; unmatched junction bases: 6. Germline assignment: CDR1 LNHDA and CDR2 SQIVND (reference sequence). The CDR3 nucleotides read TGTGCCAGTAGCGAGCGGGAGATCCCCTACGAGCAGTACTTC. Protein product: CASSEREIPYEQYF.

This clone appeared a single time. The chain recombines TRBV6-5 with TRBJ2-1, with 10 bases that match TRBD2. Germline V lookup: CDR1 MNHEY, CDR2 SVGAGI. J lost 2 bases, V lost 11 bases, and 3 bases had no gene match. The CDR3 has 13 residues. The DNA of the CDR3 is TGTGCCTCGGGACTAGCGACCTACAATGAGCAGTTCTTC. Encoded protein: CASGLATYNEQFF.

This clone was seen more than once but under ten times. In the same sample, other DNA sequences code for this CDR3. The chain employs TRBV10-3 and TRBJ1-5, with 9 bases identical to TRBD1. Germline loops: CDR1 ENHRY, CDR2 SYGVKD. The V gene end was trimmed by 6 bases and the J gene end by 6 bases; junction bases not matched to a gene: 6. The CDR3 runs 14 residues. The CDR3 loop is CAISPGQGGQPQHF. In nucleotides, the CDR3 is TGTGCCATCAGCCCGGGACAGGGCGGTCAGCCCCAGCATTTT.

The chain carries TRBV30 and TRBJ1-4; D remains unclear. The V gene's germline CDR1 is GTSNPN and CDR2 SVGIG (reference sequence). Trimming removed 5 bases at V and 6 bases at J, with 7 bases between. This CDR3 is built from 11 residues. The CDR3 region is CAWGFHEKLFF. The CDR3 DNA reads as TGTGCCTGGGGCTTCCATGAAAAACTGTTTTTT. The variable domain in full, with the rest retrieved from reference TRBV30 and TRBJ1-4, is SQTIHQWPATLVQPVGSPLSLECTVEGTSNPNLYWYRQAAGRGLQLLFYSVGIGQISSEVPQNLSASRPQDRQFILSSKKLLLSDSGFYLCAWGFHEKLFFGSGTQLSVL.

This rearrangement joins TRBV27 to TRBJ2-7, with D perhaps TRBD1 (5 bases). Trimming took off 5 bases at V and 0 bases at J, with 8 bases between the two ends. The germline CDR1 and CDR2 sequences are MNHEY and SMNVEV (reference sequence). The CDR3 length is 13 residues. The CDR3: CASSRQSSYEQYF. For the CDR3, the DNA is TGTGCCAGCAGTCGACAGAGCTCCTACGAGCAGTACTTC.

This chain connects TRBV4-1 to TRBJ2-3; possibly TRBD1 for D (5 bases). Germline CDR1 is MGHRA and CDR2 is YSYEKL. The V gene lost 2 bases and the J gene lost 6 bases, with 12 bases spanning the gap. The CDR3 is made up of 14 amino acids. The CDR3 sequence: CASSQQGNADTQYF. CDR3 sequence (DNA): TGCGCCAGCAGCCAACAGGGAAACGCGGATACGCAGTATTTT.

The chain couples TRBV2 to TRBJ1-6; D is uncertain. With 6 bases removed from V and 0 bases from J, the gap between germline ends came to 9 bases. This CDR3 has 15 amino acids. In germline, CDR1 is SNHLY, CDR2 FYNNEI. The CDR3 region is CASRAENSYNSPLHF. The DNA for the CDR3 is TGTGCCAGCAGGGCTGAAAACTCCTATAATTCACCCCTCCACTTT.